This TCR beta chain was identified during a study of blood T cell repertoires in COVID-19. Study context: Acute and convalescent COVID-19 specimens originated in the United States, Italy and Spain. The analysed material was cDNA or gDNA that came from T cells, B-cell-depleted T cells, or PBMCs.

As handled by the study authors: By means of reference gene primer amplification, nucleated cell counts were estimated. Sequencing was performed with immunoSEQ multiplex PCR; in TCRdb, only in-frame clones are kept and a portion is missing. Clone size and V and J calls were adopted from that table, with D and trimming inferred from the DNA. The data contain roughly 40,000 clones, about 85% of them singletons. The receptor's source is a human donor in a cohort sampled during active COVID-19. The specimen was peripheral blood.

CDR3 amino acids: CASSFPLVGSTEAFF. The DNA for the CDR3 is TGTGCCAGCAGTTTCCCCCTAGTAGGGAGCACTGAAGCTTTCTTT. The chain joins TRBV6-2 or TRBV6-3 to TRBJ1-1; D is unclear. The CDR3 has 15 amino acids. With 4 bases removed from V and 4 bases from J, the gap between germline ends came to 16 bases. Germline CDR1 is MNHEY and CDR2 is SVGEGT.